This T cell receptor (beta chain) comes out of a study of blood T cell repertoires in COVID-19. Across the study: Sources were T cells, B-cell-depleted T cells, or PBMCs; the material itself was cDNA or gDNA.

TCRdb's table, derived via immunoSEQ multiplex PCR, lists solely in-frame clones and lacks some. The sample lists more than 250,000 clones; roughly 89% were seen once. Germline-derived CDR1 and CDR2 are LGHNA and YSLEER. The CDR3 is made up of 14 amino acids. The study drew participants aged about 18 to 89 years from approximately 25 US areas. For this clone: At one boundary the junction diverges from the germline segment, which might be a read error.

The chain combines TRBV4-3 with TRBJ1-1; D remains ambiguous. Sample: PBMCs or T cells enriched from blood (not recorded which). The receptor was derived from a woman aged 18-29 years with acute COVID-19. This CDR3 reads CASNQGFRNTEAFF. The DNA for the CDR3 is TGCGCCAGCAACCAAGGGTTCAGGAACACTGAAGCTTTCTTT.